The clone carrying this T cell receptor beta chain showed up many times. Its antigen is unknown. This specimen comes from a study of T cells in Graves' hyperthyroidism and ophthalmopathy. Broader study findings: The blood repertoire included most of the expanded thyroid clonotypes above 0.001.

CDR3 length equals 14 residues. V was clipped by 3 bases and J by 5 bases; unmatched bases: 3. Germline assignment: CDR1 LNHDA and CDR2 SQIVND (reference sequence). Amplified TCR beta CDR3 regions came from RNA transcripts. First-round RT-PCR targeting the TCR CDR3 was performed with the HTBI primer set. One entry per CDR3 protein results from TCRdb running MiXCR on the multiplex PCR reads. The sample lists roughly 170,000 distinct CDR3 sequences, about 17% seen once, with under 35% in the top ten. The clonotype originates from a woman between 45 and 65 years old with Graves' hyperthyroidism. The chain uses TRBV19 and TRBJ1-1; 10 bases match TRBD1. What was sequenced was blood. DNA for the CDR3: TGTGCCAGTAGTATCGGGGACAGGGGTACTGAAGCTTTCTTT. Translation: CASSIGDRGTEAFF.